Below are 18 T cell receptor beta chains sequenced from a single sample in a study of graft-versus-host responses after intestinal transplantation. Tissue processing of the graft released intraepithelial and lamina propria lymphocytes from it. Using immunoSEQ multiplex PCR, the repertoire was profiled, and TCRdb retains in-frame clones only, with some absent. The profile shows 15,000 or so clones, roughly two thirds of them singletons. The starting material was ileum tissue, obtained 650 to 700 days after intestinal transplantation. These receptors were collected from a human patient who received an intestinal transplant, so some T cells may come from the graft donor.

The sample holds one count of this clone. The V call is TRBV19, the J call TRBJ2-5; 8 bases match TRBD2. Germline CDR1 LNHDA, CDR2 SQIVND (reference sequence). The length of the CDR3 is 13 residues. Trimming removed 5 bases from V and 4 bases from J; junction bases left unmatched: 3. The CDR3 sequence: CASSLGTRETQYF. The CDR3 bases are TGTGCCAGTAGTCTCGGGACTAGAGAGACCCAGTACTTC.

The chain has TRBV7-9 and TRBJ1-2; D ambiguous. From germline, CDR1 is SEHNR and CDR2 FQNEAQ (reference sequence). The V end lost 2 bases, the J end lost 7 bases, and 8 bases lay between the germline ends. The CDR3 has 12 residues. The CDR3 DNA reads as TGTGCCAGCAGCTTATTTTCTCTTGGCTACACCTTC. Encoded protein: CASSLFSLGYTF.

This clone was observed a handful of times. The chain has TRBV6-1 and TRBJ2-7; D is ambiguous. CDR1 MNHNS and CDR2 SASEGT come from the germline V gene. There are 11 residues in the CDR3. Trimming stripped 6 bases from V and 6 bases from J, with 9 bases between. The CDR3 DNA is TGTGCCAGCAGCCGGAGTGGCGAGCAGTACTTC. Translated: CASSRSGEQYF.

CDR3 DNA sequence: TGTGCCAGCAGCTTATTGGGGGCAGGAGATACGCAGTATTTT. Translating it yields CASSLLGAGDTQYF. The chain is built from TRBV5-4 and TRBJ2-3; tentative D call: TRBD1 (6 bases). The germline CDR1 and CDR2 sequences are SGHNT and YYREEE (reference sequence). V was cut by 2 bases and J by 5 bases, with 12 bases left in between. The CDR3 runs 14 residues.

V usage is TRBV9 and J usage is TRBJ2-7, with TRBD1 identical over 7 bases. Germline V gene sequence: CDR1 SGDLS, CDR2 YYNGEE. After removal of 0 bases from V and 4 bases from J, the junction contained 13 bases not matched to a gene. The CDR3 runs to 17 residues. CDR3 protein: CASSVDPIEGALYEQYF. Here the CDR3 DNA reads TGTGCCAGCAGCGTAGACCCTATTGAGGGGGCTCTTTACGAGCAGTACTTC. Together with reference TRBV9 and TRBJ2-7, the CDR3 gives the full variable domain: DSGVTQTPKHLITATGQRVTLRCSPRSGDLSVYWYQQSLDQGLQFLIQYYNGEERAKGNILERFSAQQFPDLHSELNLSSLELGDSALYFCASSVDPIEGALYEQYFGPGTRLTVT.

The chain uses TRBV10-2 and TRBJ1-1; 7 nucleotides align to TRBD1. V was clipped by 2 bases and J by 5 bases; unmatched bases: 8. The germline V gene has CDR1 WSHSY and CDR2 SAAADI. The CDR3 length is 15 residues. The CDR3 protein is CASSEARTGRTEAFF. CDR3 in DNA: TGCGCCAGCAGTGAGGCAAGGACAGGTCGGACTGAAGCTTTCTTT.

This chain links TRBV30 with TRBJ1-4; no clear D gene. Trimming removed 3 bases from V and 7 bases from J, with 9 bases in between. The CDR3 runs 12 residues. Per germline, CDR1 GTSNPN and CDR2 SVGIG (reference sequence). For the CDR3, the DNA is TGTGCCTGGAGCCTTGCGAGTGAAAAACTGTTTTTT. Amino acid sequence: CAWSLASEKLFF.

CDR3 residues: CASSSQGTGELFF. The CDR3, as DNA: TGTGCCAGCAGTTCACAGGGCACCGGGGAGCTGTTTTTT. The chain links TRBV2 to TRBJ2-2; tentatively, D is TRBD1 (6 bases). CDR1 and CDR2 from the germline V gene are SNHLY and FYNNEI. V lost 5 bases and J lost 4, with 8 bases in between. CDR3 length: 13 amino acids.

The genes are TRBV4-1 and TRBJ2-4; 16 bases map to TRBD2. Per the germline V gene, CDR1 is MGHRA and CDR2 is YSYEKL. The CDR3 contains 17 residues. J gave up 6 bases and V 2 bases, and 4 bases lay outside the gene matches. As DNA, the CDR3 is TGCGCCAGCAGCCAAAGTGGGACTAGCGGGGGGGGAAACATTCAGTACTTC. This gives the protein CASSQSGTSGGGNIQYF.

The J gene is TRBJ1-6, the V gene TRBV30; 7 nucleotides agree with TRBD1. The CDR3 runs to 13 residues. The V gene end was trimmed by 5 bases and the J gene end by 10 bases; junction bases not matched to a gene: 8. Germline assignment: CDR1 GTSNPN and CDR2 SVGIG (reference sequence). Here the CDR3 DNA reads TGTGCCTGGGAGGGACAGCCTTCCTCACCCCTCCACTTT. Translating gives CAWEGQPSSPLHF.

The chain links TRBV5-5 to TRBJ2-7; the D is unclear. V was cut by 4 bases and J by 1 base, with 12 bases left in between. The CDR3 spans 14 residues. Germline assignment: CDR1 SGHKS and CDR2 YYEKEE (reference sequence). The CDR3 DNA follows: TGTGCCAGCAGCCAGATGGGCGTATCCTACGAGCAGTACTTC. This translates into CASSQMGVSYEQYF.

This chain uses TRBV7-2 with TRBJ2-7, with 9 positions matching TRBD2. The trim removed 3 bases at V and 5 bases at J, leaving 5 bases unmatched. This CDR3 spans 14 amino acids. Germline loops: CDR1 SGHTA, CDR2 FQGNSA. The CDR3 region is CASSLRGGPHEQYF. DNA of the CDR3: TGTGCCAGCAGCTTGCGGGGGGGCCCCCACGAGCAGTACTTC.

The V and J genes are TRBV10-3 and TRBJ2-7; the D gene is possibly TRBD1 (6 bases). Germline CDR1 ENHRY, CDR2 SYGVKD. The V end was cut by 10 bases, the J end by 2 bases, with 12 bases between. This CDR3 region has 12 residues. CDR3 region: CATGTPTYEQYF. In DNA, the CDR3 is TGTGCCACCGGGACACCAACCTACGAGCAGTACTTC.

The V gene is TRBV4-1, the J gene TRBJ1-6; no clear D. CDR3 length: 15 residues. Trimming cost V 6 bases and J 7 bases, with 16 bases left between them. Germline CDR1 and CDR2: MGHRA and YSYEKL. CDR3 amino acids: CASRPVGGLNSPLHF. CDR3 nucleotides: TGCGCCAGCAGGCCAGTGGGTGGGCTAAATTCACCCCTCCACTTT.

This clone is medium-sized (0.01 to 0.1%) within its sample. The chain links TRBV5-1 to TRBJ1-3, with D unresolved. CDR3 length equals 15 residues. V shed 0 bases and J shed 4 bases, with 11 bases lying between them. The germline gives CDR1 SGHRS, CDR2 YFSETQ. The CDR3 DNA follows: TGCGCCAGCAGCTTGGAACAGACGCCCGGAAACACCATATATTTT. Encoded protein: CASSLEQTPGNTIYF. Full variable domain (outside the CDR3, taken from reference TRBV5-1 and TRBJ1-3): KAGVTQTPRYLIKTRGQQVTLSCSPISGHRSVSWYQQTPGQGLQFLFEYFSETQRNKGNFPGRFSGRQFSNSRSEMNVSTLELGDSALYLCASSLEQTPGNTIYFGEGSWLTVV.

This clone has a single count. This rearrangement joins TRBV5-1 to TRBJ2-7; TRBD1 agrees at 7 bases. The J segment lost 0 bases and the V segment lost 0 bases, leaving 6 bases of the junction unmatched. Germline CDR1 SGHRS, CDR2 YFSETQ. This CDR3 is 16 amino acids long. CDR3 sequence: CASSLATGPSSYEQYF. The CDR3 DNA sequence: TGCGCCAGCAGCTTGGCGACAGGGCCCTCCTCCTACGAGCAGTACTTC.

The chain uses TRBV5-1 and TRBJ1-1; D might be TRBD1 (5 bases). Trimming removed 4 bases at V and 0 bases at J, with 7 bases between. Germline CDR1 is SGHRS and CDR2 is YFSETQ. CDR3 length: 13 amino acids. CDR3 residues: CASSVQVNTEAFF. Written as DNA, the CDR3 is TGCGCCAGCAGCGTACAGGTGAACACTGAAGCTTTCTTT. Variable domain in full (rest from reference TRBV5-1 and TRBJ1-1): KAGVTQTPRYLIKTRGQQVTLSCSPISGHRSVSWYQQTPGQGLQFLFEYFSETQRNKGNFPGRFSGRQFSNSRSEMNVSTLELGDSALYLCASSVQVNTEAFFGQGTRLTVV.

The rearrangement uses TRBV7-2 and TRBJ1-2; 7 nucleotides line up with TRBD1. This CDR3 has 16 amino acids. Germline V gene sequence: CDR1 SGHTA, CDR2 FQGNSA. The V segment lost 5 bases and the J segment 6 bases; nucleotides outside the gene matches: 15. CDR3 sequence (DNA): TGTGCCAGCAGCCCAATCTGGACAGGTTTTGATGATGGCTACACCTTC. It translates to CASSPIWTGFDDGYTF.